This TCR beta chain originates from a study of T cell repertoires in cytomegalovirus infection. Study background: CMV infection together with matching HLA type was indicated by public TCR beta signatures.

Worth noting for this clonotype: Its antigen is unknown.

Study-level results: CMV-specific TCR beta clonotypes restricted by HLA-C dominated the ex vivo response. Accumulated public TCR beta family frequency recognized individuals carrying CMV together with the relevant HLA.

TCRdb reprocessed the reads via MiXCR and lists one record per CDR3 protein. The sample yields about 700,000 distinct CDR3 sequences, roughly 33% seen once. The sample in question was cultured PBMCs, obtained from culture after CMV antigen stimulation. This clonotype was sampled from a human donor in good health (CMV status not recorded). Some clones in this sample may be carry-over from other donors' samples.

The CDR3 nucleotides read TGTGCCAGCAGCCTCTGGGGGGGTGCGTATTTT. Residues: CASSLWGGAYF. This chain uses TRBV28 with TRBJ2-3; 7 positions agree with TRBD2. Germline loops: CDR1 MDHEN, CDR2 SYDVKM. The J segment lost 14 bases and the V segment lost 6 bases, leaving 8 bases of the junction unmatched. This CDR3 contains 11 residues.